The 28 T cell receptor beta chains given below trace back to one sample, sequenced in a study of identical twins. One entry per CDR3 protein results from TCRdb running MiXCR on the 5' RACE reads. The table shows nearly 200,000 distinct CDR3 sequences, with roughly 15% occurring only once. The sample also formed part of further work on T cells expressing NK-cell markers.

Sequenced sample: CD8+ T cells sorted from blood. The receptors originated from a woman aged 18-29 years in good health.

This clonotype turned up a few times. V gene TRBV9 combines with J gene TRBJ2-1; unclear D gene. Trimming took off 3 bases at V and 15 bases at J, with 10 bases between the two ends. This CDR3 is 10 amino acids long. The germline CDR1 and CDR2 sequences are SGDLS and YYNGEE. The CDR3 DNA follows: TGTGCCAGCAGCGGGGAAGGGCTGTTCTTC. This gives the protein CASSGEGLFF.

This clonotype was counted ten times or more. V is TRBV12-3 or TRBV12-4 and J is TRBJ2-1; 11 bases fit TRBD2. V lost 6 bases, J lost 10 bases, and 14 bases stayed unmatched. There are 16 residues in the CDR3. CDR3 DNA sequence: TGTGCCAGCAGCTACCCCCTAGCGGGAGGCCCTATAGAGCAGTTCTTC. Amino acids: CASSYPLAGGPIEQFF.

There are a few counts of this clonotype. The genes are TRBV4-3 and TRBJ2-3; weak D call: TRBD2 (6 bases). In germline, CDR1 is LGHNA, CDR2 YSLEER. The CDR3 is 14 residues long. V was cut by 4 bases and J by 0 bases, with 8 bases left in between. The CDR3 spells CASSPGLSTDTQYF. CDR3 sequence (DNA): TGCGCCAGCAGCCCCGGACTAAGCACAGATACGCAGTATTTT.

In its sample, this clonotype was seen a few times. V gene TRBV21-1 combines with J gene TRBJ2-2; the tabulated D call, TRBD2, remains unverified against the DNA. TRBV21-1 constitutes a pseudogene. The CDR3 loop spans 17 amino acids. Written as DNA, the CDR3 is TGTGCCAGCAGCAAAGTTGCAGGGCGAGAGGGGACCGGGGAGCTGTTTTTT. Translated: CASSKVAGREGTGELFF.

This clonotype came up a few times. The DNA of the CDR3 is TGCGCCAGCAGCCCCCGGGGGACAGGGTTTGACTATGGCTACACCTTC. Residues: CASSPRGTGFDYGYTF. The chain employs TRBV5-1 and TRBJ1-2; TRBD1 aligns across 9 bases. CDR1 and CDR2 (germline): SGHRS, YFSETQ. V lost 4 bases, J lost 3 bases, and 10 bases stayed unmatched. The CDR3 is made up of 16 amino acids.

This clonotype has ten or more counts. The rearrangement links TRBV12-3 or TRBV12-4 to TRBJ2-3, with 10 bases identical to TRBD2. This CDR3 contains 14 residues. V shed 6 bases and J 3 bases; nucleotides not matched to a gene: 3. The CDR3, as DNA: TGTGCCAGCAGCCTAGCGGGGGCTACAGATACGCAGTATTTT. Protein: CASSLAGATDTQYF.

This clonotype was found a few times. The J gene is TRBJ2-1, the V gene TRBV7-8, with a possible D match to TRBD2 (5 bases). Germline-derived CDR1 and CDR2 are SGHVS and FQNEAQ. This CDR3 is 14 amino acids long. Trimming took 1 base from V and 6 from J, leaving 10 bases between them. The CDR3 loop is CASSLGRAGNEQFF. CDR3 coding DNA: TGTGCCAGCAGCTTAGGACGCGCGGGCAATGAGCAGTTCTTC.

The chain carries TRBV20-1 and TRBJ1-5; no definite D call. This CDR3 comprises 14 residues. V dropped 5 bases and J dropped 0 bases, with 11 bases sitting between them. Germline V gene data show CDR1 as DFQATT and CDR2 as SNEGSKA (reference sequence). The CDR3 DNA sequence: TGCAGTGCTTACGACACCGATAGCAATCAGCCCCAGCATTTT. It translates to CSAYDTDSNQPQHF.

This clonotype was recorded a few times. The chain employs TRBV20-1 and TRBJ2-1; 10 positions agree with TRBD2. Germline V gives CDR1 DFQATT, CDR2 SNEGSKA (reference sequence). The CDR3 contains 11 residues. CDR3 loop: CRAQREGEQFF. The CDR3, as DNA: TGCAGAGCCCAGCGGGAGGGTGAGCAGTTCTTC.

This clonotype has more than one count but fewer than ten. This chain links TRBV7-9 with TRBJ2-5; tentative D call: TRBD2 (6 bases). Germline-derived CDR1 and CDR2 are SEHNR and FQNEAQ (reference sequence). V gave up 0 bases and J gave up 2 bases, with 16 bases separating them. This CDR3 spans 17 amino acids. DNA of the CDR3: TGTGCCAGCAGCTTAGCGCGCATAACGGGAGTTCAAGAGACCCAGTACTTC. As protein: CASSLARITGVQETQYF.

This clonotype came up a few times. In DNA, the CDR3 is TGTGCCAGCAGCCCTAGGAGCCAGCCCTTATACGAGCAGTACTTC. It translates to CASSPRSQPLYEQYF. The chain employs TRBV7-9 and TRBJ2-7; D remains ambiguous. The germline V and J ends were trimmed by 5 bases and 4 bases, with 18 bases remaining between them. Per germline, CDR1 SEHNR and CDR2 FQNEAQ (reference sequence). This CDR3 has 15 amino acids.

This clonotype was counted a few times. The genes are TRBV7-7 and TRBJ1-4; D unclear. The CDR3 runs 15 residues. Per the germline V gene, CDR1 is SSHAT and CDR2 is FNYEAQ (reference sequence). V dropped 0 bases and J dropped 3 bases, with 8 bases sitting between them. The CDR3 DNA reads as TGTGCCAGCAGCTTAGCGCACAGACCTAATGAAAAACTGTTTTTT. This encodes CASSLAHRPNEKLFF.

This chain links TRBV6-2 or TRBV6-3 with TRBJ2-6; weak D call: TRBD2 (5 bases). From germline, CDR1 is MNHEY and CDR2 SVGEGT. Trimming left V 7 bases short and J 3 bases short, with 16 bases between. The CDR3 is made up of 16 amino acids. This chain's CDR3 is CASNPNGVDGANVLTF. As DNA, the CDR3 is TGTGCCAGCAACCCGAACGGGGTTGATGGGGCCAACGTCCTGACTTTC.

CDR3: CSVPGTVGPEQYF. CDR3 sequence (DNA): TGCAGCGTCCCGGGGACAGTTGGCCCCGAGCAGTACTTC. The chain is built from TRBV29-1 and TRBJ2-7; 7 bases fit TRBD1. This CDR3 region has 13 residues. The germline V gene has CDR1 SQVTM and CDR2 ANQGSEA. V was pared by 6 bases and J by 6 bases, with 11 bases of the junction left unmatched.

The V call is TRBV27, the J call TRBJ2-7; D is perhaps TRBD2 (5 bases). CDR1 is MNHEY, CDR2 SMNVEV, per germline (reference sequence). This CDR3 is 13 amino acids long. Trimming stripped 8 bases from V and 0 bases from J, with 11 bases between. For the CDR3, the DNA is TGTGCCAGCGGAGGCATAAGCTCCTACGAGCAGTACTTC. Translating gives CASGGISSYEQYF.

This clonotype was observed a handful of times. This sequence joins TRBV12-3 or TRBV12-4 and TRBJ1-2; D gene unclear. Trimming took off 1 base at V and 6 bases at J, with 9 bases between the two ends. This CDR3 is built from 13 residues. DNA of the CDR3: TGTGCCAGCAGTTTAGGGGAGCGTAATGGCTACACCTTC. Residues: CASSLGERNGYTF.

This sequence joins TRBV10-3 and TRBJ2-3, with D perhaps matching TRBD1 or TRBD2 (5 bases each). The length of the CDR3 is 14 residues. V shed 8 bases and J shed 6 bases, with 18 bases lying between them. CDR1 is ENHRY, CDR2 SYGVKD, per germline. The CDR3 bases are TGTGCCATCCGGGACCTGTTGTACACGGATACGCAGTATTTT. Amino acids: CAIRDLLYTDTQYF.

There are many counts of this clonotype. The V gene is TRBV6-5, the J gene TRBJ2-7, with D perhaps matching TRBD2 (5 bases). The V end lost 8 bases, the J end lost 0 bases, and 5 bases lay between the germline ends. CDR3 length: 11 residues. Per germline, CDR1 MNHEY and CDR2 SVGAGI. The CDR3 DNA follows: TGTGCCAGCGGGAGCTCCTACGAGCAGTACTTC. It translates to CASGSSYEQYF.

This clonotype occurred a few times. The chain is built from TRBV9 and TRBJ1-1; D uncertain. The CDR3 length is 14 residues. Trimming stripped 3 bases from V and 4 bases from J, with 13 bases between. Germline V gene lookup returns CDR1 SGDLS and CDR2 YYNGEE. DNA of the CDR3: TGTGCCAGCAGCGGACAATCCGGTACCACTGAAGCTTTCTTT. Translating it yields CASSGQSGTTEAFF.

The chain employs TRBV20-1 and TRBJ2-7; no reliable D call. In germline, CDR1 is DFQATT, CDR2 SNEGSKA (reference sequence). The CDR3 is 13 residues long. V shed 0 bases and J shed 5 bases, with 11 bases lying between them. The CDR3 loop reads CSARDRYFDEQYF. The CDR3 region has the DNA TGCAGTGCTAGAGACAGATATTTCGACGAGCAGTACTTC.

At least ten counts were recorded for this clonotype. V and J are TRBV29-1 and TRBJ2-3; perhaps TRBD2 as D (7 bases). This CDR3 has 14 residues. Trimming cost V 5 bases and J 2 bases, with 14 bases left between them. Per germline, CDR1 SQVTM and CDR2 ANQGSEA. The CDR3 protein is CSVRGGIDTDTQYF. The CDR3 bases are TGCAGCGTTAGGGGGGGGATCGACACAGATACGCAGTATTTT.

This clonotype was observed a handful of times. The CDR3 DNA sequence: TGTGCCAGCAGCGAGGGGCTTTACATCTACGAGCAGTACTTC. Translating it yields CASSEGLYIYEQYF. This chain links TRBV12-3 or TRBV12-4 with TRBJ2-7, with D possibly being TRBD1 or TRBD2 (5 bases each). The V end lost 6 bases, the J end lost 3 bases, and 15 bases lay between the germline ends. The CDR3 contains 14 residues.

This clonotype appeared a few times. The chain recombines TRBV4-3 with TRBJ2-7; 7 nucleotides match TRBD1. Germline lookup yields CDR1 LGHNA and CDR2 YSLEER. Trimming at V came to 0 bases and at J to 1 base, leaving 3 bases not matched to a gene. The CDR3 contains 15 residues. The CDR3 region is CASSQDRDRSYEQYF. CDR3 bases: TGCGCCAGCAGCCAAGATAGGGACAGATCCTACGAGCAGTACTTC.

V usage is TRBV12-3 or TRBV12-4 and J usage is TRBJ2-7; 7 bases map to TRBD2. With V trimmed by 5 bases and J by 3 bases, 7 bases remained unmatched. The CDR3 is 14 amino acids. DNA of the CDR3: TGTGCCAGCAGTCCTAGCGGAAAAAACTACGAGCAGTACTTC. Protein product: CASSPSGKNYEQYF.

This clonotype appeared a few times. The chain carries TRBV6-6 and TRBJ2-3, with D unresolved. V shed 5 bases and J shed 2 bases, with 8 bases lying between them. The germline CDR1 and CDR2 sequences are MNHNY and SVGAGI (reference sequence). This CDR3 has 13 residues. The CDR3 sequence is CASSRSTTDTQYF. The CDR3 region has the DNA TGTGCCAGCAGTCGGTCGACCACAGATACGCAGTATTTT.

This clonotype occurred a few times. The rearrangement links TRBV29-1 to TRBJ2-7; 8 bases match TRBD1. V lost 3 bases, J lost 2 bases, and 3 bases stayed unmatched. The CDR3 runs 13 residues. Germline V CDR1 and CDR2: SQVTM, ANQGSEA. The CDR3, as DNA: TGCAGCGTTGAGGGGGGACAGGCCTACGAGCAGTACTTC. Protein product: CSVEGGQAYEQYF.

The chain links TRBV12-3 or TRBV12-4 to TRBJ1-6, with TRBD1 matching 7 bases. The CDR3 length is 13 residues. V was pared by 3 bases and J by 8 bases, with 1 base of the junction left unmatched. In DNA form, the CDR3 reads TGTGCCAGCAGTTTCAGGGGGGATTCACCCCTCCACTTT. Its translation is CASSFRGDSPLHF.

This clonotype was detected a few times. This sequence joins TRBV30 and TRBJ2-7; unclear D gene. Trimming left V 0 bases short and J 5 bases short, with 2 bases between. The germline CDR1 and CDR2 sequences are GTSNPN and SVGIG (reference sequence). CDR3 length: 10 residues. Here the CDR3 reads CAWSVNEQYF. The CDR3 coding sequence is TGTGCCTGGAGTGTTAACGAGCAGTACTTC.